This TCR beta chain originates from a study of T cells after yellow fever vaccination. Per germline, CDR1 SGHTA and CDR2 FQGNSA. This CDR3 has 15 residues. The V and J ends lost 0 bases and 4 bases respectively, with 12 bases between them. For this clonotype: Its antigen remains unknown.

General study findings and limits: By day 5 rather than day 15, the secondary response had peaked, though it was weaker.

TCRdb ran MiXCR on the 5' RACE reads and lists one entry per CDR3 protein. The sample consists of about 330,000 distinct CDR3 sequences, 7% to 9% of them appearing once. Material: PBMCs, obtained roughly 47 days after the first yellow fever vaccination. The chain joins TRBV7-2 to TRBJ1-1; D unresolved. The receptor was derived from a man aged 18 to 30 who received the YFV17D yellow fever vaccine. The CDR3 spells CASSLALRRGTEAFF. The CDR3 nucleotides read TGTGCCAGCAGCTTAGCCCTCCGGCGGGGCACTGAAGCTTTCTTT.